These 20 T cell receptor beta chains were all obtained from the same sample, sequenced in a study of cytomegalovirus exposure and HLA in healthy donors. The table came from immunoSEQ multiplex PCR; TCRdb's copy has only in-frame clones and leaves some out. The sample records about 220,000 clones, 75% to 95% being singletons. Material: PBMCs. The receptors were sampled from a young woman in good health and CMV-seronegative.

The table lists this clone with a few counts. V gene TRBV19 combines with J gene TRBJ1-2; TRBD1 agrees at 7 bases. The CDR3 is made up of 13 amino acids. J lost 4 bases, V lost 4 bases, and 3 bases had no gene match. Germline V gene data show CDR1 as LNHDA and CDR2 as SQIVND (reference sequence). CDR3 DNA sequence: TGTGCCAGTAGTAGGGGACAGACCTATGGCTACACCTTC. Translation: CASSRGQTYGYTF.

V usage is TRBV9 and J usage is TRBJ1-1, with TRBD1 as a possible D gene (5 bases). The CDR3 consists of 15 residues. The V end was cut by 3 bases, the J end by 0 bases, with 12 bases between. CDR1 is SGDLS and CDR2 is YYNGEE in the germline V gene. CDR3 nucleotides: TGTGCCAGCAGCGAGACAGCCTCCATGAACACTGAAGCTTTCTTT. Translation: CASSETASMNTEAFF.

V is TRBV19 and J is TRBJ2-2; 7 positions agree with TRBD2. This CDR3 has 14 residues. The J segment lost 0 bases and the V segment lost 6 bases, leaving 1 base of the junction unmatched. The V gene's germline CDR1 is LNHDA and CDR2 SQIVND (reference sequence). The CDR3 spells CASRAGTNTGELFF. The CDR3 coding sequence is TGTGCCAGTAGAGCGGGAACGAACACCGGGGAGCTGTTTTTT. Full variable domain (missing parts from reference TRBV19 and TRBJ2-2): DGGITQSPKYLFRKEGQNVTLSCEQNLNHDAMYWYRQDPGQGLRLIYYSQIVNDFQKGDIAEGYSVSREKKESFPLTVTSAQKNPTAFYLCASRAGTNTGELFFGEGSRLTVL.

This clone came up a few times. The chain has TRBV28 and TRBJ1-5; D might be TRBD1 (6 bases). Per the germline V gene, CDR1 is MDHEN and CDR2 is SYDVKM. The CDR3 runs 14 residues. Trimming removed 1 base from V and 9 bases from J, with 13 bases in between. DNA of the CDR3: TGTGCCAGCAGTTTATCGACAGGTCGAGGGCCCCAGCATTTT. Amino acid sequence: CASSLSTGRGPQHF.

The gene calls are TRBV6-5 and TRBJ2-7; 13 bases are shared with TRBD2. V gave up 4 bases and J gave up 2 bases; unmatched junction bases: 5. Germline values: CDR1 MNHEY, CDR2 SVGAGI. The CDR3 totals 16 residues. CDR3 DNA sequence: TGTGCCAGCAGTTTCAGACTAGCGGGAGGCACCTACGAGCAGTACTTC. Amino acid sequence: CASSFRLAGGTYEQYF.

In nucleotides, the CDR3 is TGTGCCAGCAGCGTAGAGGGAGCCCGTCGGTCTGAAGCTTTCTTT. Translated, it gives CASSVEGARRSEAFF. J is TRBJ1-1 and V is TRBV9; D gene uncertain. CDR3 size: 15 residues. V lost 0 bases, J lost 6 bases, and 15 bases lay in between. The V gene's germline CDR1 is SGDLS and CDR2 YYNGEE.

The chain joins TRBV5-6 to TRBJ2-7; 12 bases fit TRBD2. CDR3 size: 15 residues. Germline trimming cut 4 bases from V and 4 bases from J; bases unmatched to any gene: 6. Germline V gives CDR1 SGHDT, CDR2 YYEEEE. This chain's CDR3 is CASSLRTSGVYEQYF. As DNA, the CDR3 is TGTGCCAGCAGCCTACGGACTAGCGGGGTTTACGAGCAGTACTTC.

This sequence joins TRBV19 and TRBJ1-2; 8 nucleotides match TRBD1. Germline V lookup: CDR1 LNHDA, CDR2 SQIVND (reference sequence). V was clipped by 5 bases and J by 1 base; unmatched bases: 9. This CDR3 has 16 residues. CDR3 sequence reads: CASSPRTGQRNYGYTF. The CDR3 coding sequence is TGTGCCAGTAGTCCGAGGACAGGGCAGCGTAACTATGGCTACACCTTC.

The DNA for the CDR3 is TGTGCCAGCAGCTTAGGACCGGGACAGGGGGGTGAAAAACTGTTTTTT. Encoded protein: CASSLGPGQGGEKLFF. The chain carries TRBV11-2 and TRBJ1-4, with 11 bases identical to TRBD1. Germline V CDR1 and CDR2: SGHAT, FQNNGV. J gave up 7 bases and V 1 base, and 5 bases lay outside the gene matches. The CDR3 length is 16 residues.

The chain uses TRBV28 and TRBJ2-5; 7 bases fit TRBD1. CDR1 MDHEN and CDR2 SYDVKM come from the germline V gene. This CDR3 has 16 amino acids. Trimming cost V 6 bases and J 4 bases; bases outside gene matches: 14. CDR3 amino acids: CASRPRQGWRGETQYF. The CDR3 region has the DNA TGTGCCAGCAGACCCCGACAGGGTTGGCGAGGAGAGACCCAGTACTTC.

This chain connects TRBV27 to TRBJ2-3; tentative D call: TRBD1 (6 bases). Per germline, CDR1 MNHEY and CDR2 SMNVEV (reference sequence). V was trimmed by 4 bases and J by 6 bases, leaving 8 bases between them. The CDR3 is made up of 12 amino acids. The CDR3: CASSSQGDTQYF. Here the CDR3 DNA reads TGTGCCAGCAGTTCTCAGGGGGATACGCAGTATTTT.

CDR3 sequence reads: CASSLGRSWGYTF. The CDR3 nucleotides are TGTGCCAGCAGTCTAGGAAGGTCCTGGGGCTACACCTTC. The chain has TRBV28 and TRBJ1-2, with unresolved D. This CDR3 contains 13 residues. Germline CDR1 MDHEN, CDR2 SYDVKM. The V gene lost 5 bases and the J gene lost 8 bases, with 15 bases spanning the gap.

CDR3 in DNA: TGTGCCAGCAGTGCGGGACTCGACTATGGCTACACCTTC. Translating it yields CASSAGLDYGYTF. The gene calls are TRBV6-6 and TRBJ1-2; tentatively, D is TRBD1 (5 bases). With 5 bases removed from V and 3 bases from J, the gap between germline ends came to 10 bases. Germline V gives CDR1 MNHNY, CDR2 SVGAGI (reference sequence). This CDR3 region has 13 residues.

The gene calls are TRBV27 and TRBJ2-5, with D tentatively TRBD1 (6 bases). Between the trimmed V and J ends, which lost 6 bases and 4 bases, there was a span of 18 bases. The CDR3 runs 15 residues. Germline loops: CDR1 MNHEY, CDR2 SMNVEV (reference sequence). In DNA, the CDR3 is TGTGCCAGCAGACGACAGGAGCCGCGTTCAGAGACCCAGTACTTC. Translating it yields CASRRQEPRSETQYF.

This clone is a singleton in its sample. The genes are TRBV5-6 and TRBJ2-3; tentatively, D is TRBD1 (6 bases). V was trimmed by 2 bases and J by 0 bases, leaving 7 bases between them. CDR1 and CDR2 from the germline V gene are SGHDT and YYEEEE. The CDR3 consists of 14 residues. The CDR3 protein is CASSLGGSTDTQYF. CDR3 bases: TGTGCCAGCAGCTTAGGGGGAAGCACAGATACGCAGTATTTT.

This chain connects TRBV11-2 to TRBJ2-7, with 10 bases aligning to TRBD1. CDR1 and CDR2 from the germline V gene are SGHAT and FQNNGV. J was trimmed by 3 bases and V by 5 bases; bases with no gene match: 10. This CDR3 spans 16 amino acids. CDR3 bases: TGTGCCAGCAGCACTTCCGGGACAGGGGTGGTCTACGAGCAGTACTTC. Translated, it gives CASSTSGTGVVYEQYF.

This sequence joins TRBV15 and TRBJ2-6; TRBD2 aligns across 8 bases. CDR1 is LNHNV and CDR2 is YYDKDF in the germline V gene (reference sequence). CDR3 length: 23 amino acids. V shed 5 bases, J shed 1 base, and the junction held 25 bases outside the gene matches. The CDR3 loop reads CATSDRILAWGDSGASGANVLTF. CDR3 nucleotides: TGTGCCACCAGCGATCGTATCCTGGCCTGGGGTGATAGCGGGGCGTCTGGGGCCAACGTCCTGACTTTC.

The CDR3 protein is CASSDSRDRAQYF. CDR3 DNA sequence: TGTGCCAGCAGTGATTCAAGAGACAGGGCTCAGTACTTC. The chain has TRBV6-1 and TRBJ2-7; 7 nucleotides match TRBD1. V dropped 3 bases and J dropped 10; count of bases not matched to a gene: 9. CDR3 length equals 13 residues. Germline CDR1 reads MNHNS; CDR2 reads SASEGT.

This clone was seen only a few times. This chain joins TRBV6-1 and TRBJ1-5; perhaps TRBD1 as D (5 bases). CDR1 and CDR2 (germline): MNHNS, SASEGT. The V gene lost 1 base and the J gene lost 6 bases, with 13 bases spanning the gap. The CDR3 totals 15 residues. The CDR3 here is CASSEGRGSSQPQHF. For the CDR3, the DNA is TGTGCCAGCAGTGAAGGAAGGGGTTCAAGTCAGCCCCAGCATTTT.

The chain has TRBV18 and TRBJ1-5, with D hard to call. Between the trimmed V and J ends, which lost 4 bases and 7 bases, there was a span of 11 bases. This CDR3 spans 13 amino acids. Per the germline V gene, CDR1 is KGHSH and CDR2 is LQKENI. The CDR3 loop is CASSRGAEQPQHF. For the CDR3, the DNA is TGTGCCAGCTCACGGGGAGCGGAGCAGCCCCAGCATTTT.